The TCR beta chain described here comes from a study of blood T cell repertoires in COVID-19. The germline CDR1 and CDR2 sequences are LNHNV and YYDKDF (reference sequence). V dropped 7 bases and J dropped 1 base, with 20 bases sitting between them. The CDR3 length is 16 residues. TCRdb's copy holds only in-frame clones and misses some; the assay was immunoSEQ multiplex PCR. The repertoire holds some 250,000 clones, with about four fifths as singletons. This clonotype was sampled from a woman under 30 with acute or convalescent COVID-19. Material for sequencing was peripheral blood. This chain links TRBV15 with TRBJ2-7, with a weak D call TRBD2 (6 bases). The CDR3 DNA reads TGTGCCACCACCTCACCCAACCCGGGACTTTCCTACGAGCAGTACTTC. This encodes CATTSPNPGLSYEQYF. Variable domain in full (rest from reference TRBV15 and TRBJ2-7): DAMVIQNPRYQVTQFGKPVTLSCSQTLNHNVMYWYQQKSSQAPKLLFHYYDKDFNNEADTPDNFQSRRPNTSFCFLDIRSPGLGDTAMYLCATTSPNPGLSYEQYFGPGTRLTVT.